The rows below give T cell receptor beta chains drawn from one sample of a study of T cells after yellow fever vaccination. TCRdb reprocessed the 5' RACE reads with MiXCR, giving one entry per CDR3 protein. The table includes 300,000 to 400,000 distinct CDR3 sequences, roughly an eighth detected once. Sequenced here: CD4+ T cells sorted from PBMCs, sampled 15 days after the yellow fever booster vaccination. All receptors derive from a man between 18 and 35 years old who received the YFV17D yellow fever vaccine. Both conserved end residues are part of each CDR3. Not every row has a clone size; where given, it reads once, few, many or a size class.

>-|TRBV4-3|TRBJ2-7
CASSQDRGNYEQYF
>-|TRBV7-2|TRBJ1-5
CASSLDGGWQPQHF
>many|TRBV18|TRBJ1-1
CASSPGRSGQTEAFF
>few|TRBV12-3/TRBV12-4|TRBJ1-1
CASSFMQGTEAFF
>few|TRBV9|TRBJ2-5
CASSPRVGGPSETQYF
>few|TRBV7-2|TRBJ1-1
CASSLATEAFF
>-|TRBV29-1|TRBJ1-1
CSVSGRVSTEAFF
>many|TRBV15|TRBJ2-7
CATSRDRYEQYF
>-|TRBV7-2|TRBJ2-5
CASSRGSGSQETQYF
>many|TRBV20-1|TRBJ2-5
CSARDTPETQYF
>-|TRBV5-1|TRBJ2-3
CASRGKGQGPGTHTDTQYF
>-|TRBV3-1|TRBJ2-2
CASTHEQGGTGELFF
>few|TRBV4-2|TRBJ2-2
CASSQDLPGELFF
>few|TRBV7-8|TRBJ2-5
CASGRAPKDETQYF
>-|TRBV6-2/TRBV6-3|TRBJ2-5
CASTLAGATRETQYF
>few|TRBV4-2|TRBJ2-5
CASSQVEGIRGSQETQYF
>-|TRBV5-1|TRBJ1-4
CASSSQGGDQEKLFF
>-|TRBV27|TRBJ1-2
CASRRGYGYTF
>-|TRBV4-1|TRBJ2-1
CASSPYGLVINEQFF
>-|TRBV29-1|TRBJ2-3
CSVSGGGSDTQYF
>-|TRBV7-2|TRBJ2-5
CASSWRQRETQYF
>-|TRBV7-6|TRBJ1-5
CASSPASAGAGNQPQHF
>few|TRBV6-5|TRBJ2-3
CASSYSMGGPPDTQYF
>few|TRBV12-3/TRBV12-4|TRBJ2-2
CASSPTRAFGTGELFF
>few|TRBV6-2/TRBV6-3|TRBJ2-5
CASRYTSGGASQTQYF
>many|TRBV5-5|TRBJ2-6
CASSLVGSLHGANVLTF
>few|TRBV7-2|TRBJ1-2
CASSLGPGRNYGYTF
>few|TRBV20-1|TRBJ2-3
CSGTDTQYF
>-|TRBV19|TRBJ2-5
CASGGVDTQYF
>few|TRBV11-2|TRBJ2-1
CASSPTRGQLAYEQFF
>-|TRBV5-1|TRBJ2-3
CASTMGGPSTDTQYF
>-|TRBV4-2|TRBJ1-6
CASSQGGGQNNSPLHF
>-|TRBV3-1|TRBJ2-3
CASSQVSGGVADTQYF
>-|TRBV5-1|TRBJ1-4
CASSSDRVAEKLFF
>-|TRBV5-1|TRBJ1-2
CASSSTGQGLQGYTF
>-|TRBV5-1|TRBJ2-2
CASSLGPSQPGELFF
>-|TRBV6-5|TRBJ2-1
CASSSHRGNNEQFF
>few|TRBV10-3|TRBJ1-2
CAISESVYGYTF
>many|TRBV12-3/TRBV12-4|TRBJ2-3
CASSPREATDTQYF
>-|TRBV10-3|TRBJ1-1
CAIREVQGITEAFF
>few|TRBV2|TRBJ1-1
CASRENRGTEAFF
>few|TRBV5-5|TRBJ1-1
CASSSTGPEATFF
>-|TRBV7-3|TRBJ2-5
CASAVGHDGGTQYF
>few|TRBV7-2|TRBJ1-4
CASSLGPATNEKLFF